This TCR beta chain was profiled in a study of T-cell reconstitution after alpha-beta-depleted transplantation in children. Preparing the TCRbeta library involved the use of unique molecular identifiers. TCRdb independently ran MiXCR on the PCR reads; one entry per CDR3 protein. The sample lists roughly 500,000 distinct CDR3 sequences; about 16% were seen once. The ends were cut back, 7 bases at V and 3 bases at J, with 12 bases in the middle. Germline V gene lookup returns CDR1 SEHNR and CDR2 FQNEAQ (reference sequence). CDR3 length: 13 amino acids. In its sample, this clonotype was seen a few times.

The sequencing here drew on PBMCs from the stem cell graft donor, taken from the stem cell graft. V is TRBV7-9 and J is TRBJ2-5, with D unresolved. The sequence came from a human donor who donated a stem cell graft to a child with acute lymphoblastic leukemia. The CDR3 DNA is TGTGCCAGCAAAGGACGAGGCGAAGAGACCCAGTACTTC. This translates into CASKGRGEETQYF. The entire variable domain, with the rest obtained from reference TRBV7-9 and TRBJ2-5, is as follows: DTGVSQNPRHKITKRGQNVTFRCDPISEHNRLYWYRQTLGQGPEFLTYFQNEAQLEKSRLLSDRFSAERPKGSFSTLEIQRTEQGDSAMYLCASKGRGEETQYFGPGTRLLVL.